This T cell receptor beta chain emerged from a study of control samples from healthy donors and cancer patients. CDR1 and CDR2 from the germline V gene are KGHDR and SFDVKD. J was trimmed by 2 bases and V by 2 bases; bases with no gene match: 7. The CDR3 covers 18 residues. The repertoire was sequenced with immunoSEQ multiplex PCR; TCRdb's copy has only in-frame clones and lacks some. Seen here are over 85,000 clones, roughly 90% observed once, and the top ten hold less than 4%. This chain links TRBV24-1 with TRBJ2-1; the match to TRBD1 covers 11 bases. The sample comprised PBMCs. The TCR originated in a woman in her fifties or sixties with lung cancer. The CDR3 is CATSDSSGQGATYNEQFF. Written as DNA, the CDR3 is TGTGCCACCAGTGATTCATCCGGACAGGGGGCTACCTACAATGAGCAGTTCTTC.